This TCR beta chain was sequenced during a study of CD8+ T cells in alopecia areata. cDNA reverse transcribed from extracted RNA served as the sequencing template. Measured with immunoSEQ multiplex PCR; TCRdb has only the in-frame clones, and not every one. This sample has about 160,000 clones, with roughly 65% found just once. About this clone itself: Antigen: not known.

Study results and caveats: Association of baseline CD8+ expansion with response is uncertain owing to one nonresponder.

Sample treatment: oral pan-JAK inhibitor, 5-10 mg twice daily. The material was CD4+ T cells sorted from blood, obtained at week 4, from a patient treated with tofacitinib. The receptor comes from a human donor with alopecia areata.

DNA for the CDR3: TGTGCCAGCAGTGATAGGGACACAGATACGCAGTATTTT. It encodes CASSDRDTDTQYF. This sequence joins TRBV25-1 and TRBJ2-3; D call uncertain. Trimming cost V 3 bases and J 2 bases, with 6 bases left between them. The CDR3 is 13 residues long. CDR1 is MGHDK and CDR2 is SYGVNS in the germline V gene.